The 10 T cell receptor beta chains listed next were all sequenced from one sample in a study of shared clonotypes between healthy human individuals. TCRdb's copy holds only in-frame clones and misses some; the assay was immunoSEQ multiplex PCR. Altogether about 2.1 million clones are present, approximately 92% being singletons, with the ten largest covering around 1.7%. Selected positively for CCR7 and CD45RO-negative, naive CD8 cells excluded terminally differentiated effector memory CD45RA+ cells. Sequencing was performed on naive CD8+ T cells from PBMCs. These receptors originate from a man in his late teens or twenties in good health. Some clones in this sample may be carry-over from other donors' samples.

The chain joins TRBV7-9 to TRBJ2-7; 12 bases match TRBD2. The CDR3 loop spans 16 amino acids. Germline trimming cut 4 bases from V and 2 bases from J; bases unmatched to any gene: 6. Germline V gene sequence: CDR1 SEHNR, CDR2 FQNEAQ (reference sequence). CDR3 DNA sequence: TGTGCCAGCAGCTCTTTACTAGCGGGAGGCCCCTACGAGCAGTACTTC. It codes for CASSSLLAGGPYEQYF.

This clone was recorded once. The rearrangement links TRBV9 to TRBJ2-7, with TRBD1 matching over 8 bases. This CDR3 is built from 14 residues. CDR1 SGDLS and CDR2 YYNGEE come from the germline V gene. The trim removed 3 bases at V and 2 bases at J, leaving 4 bases unmatched. This CDR3 reads CASSATGVAYEQYF. The DNA of the CDR3 is TGTGCCAGCAGCGCGACAGGGGTAGCCTACGAGCAGTACTTC. Full variable domain (missing parts from reference TRBV9 and TRBJ2-7): DSGVTQTPKHLITATGQRVTLRCSPRSGDLSVYWYQQSLDQGLQFLIQYYNGEERAKGNILERFSAQQFPDLHSELNLSSLELGDSALYFCASSATGVAYEQYFGPGTRLTVT.

The rearrangement joins TRBV9 to TRBJ1-1, with D perhaps matching TRBD1 (5 bases). Trimming stripped 3 bases from V and 3 bases from J, with 12 bases between. CDR3 length: 14 amino acids. CDR1 and CDR2 from the germline V gene are SGDLS and YYNGEE. CDR3 protein: CASSGRGSDTEAFF. CDR3 in DNA: TGTGCCAGCAGCGGCCGGGGGTCTGACACTGAAGCTTTCTTT.

This sequence joins TRBV10-3 and TRBJ2-2; D gene uncertain. CDR3 size: 15 residues. Germline CDR1 and CDR2: ENHRY and SYGVKD. Trimming took 2 bases from V and 3 from J, leaving 10 bases between them. CDR3 amino acids: CAISEGQADTGELFF. The CDR3 nucleotides read TGTGCCATCAGTGAGGGGCAGGCCGACACCGGGGAGCTGTTTTTT.

The chain joins TRBV7-9 to TRBJ2-7, with 7 positions matching TRBD2. The V gene end was trimmed by 3 bases and the J gene end by 3 bases; junction bases not matched to a gene: 8. The length of the CDR3 is 15 residues. Looked up from germline, CDR1 is SEHNR and CDR2 is FQNEAQ (reference sequence). CDR3 nucleotide sequence: TGTGCCAGCAGCTTCGCGGTGGGAGGGAGCTACGAGCAGTACTTC. This gives the protein CASSFAVGGSYEQYF.

V and J are TRBV7-9 and TRBJ2-1; 13 bases are a match to TRBD2. The CDR3 sequence is 17 residues long. Germline-derived CDR1 and CDR2 are SEHNR and FQNEAQ (reference sequence). The V segment lost 5 bases and the J segment 1 base; nucleotides outside the gene matches: 5. The CDR3, as DNA: TGTGCCAGCAGCCTCACTAGCGGGAGGGGTTCCTACAATGAGCAGTTCTTC. Translation: CASSLTSGRGSYNEQFF. Full variable domain (missing parts from reference TRBV7-9 and TRBJ2-1): DTGVSQNPRHKITKRGQNVTFRCDPISEHNRLYWYRQTLGQGPEFLTYFQNEAQLEKSRLLSDRFSAERPKGSFSTLEIQRTEQGDSAMYLCASSLTSGRGSYNEQFFGPGTRLTVL.

This clone showed up just a few times. The junction does not match germline at one end; this may be a read error. The chain recombines TRBV5-6 with TRBJ2-7; D possibly uses TRBD1 or TRBD2 (5 bases each). The CDR3 has 11 amino acids. CDR1 is SGHDT, CDR2 YYEEEE, per germline. DNA of the CDR3: TGTGCCAGCAGCTACGGACTGGACATTTGCTTC. Translating gives CASSYGLDICF.

Comment on this clone: Other DNA sequences in the sample encode the same CDR3. The chain employs TRBV27 and TRBJ2-7, with D unresolved. Trimming cost V 4 bases and J 1 base, with 8 bases left between them. Germline lookup yields CDR1 MNHEY and CDR2 SMNVEV (reference sequence). This CDR3 is 13 amino acids long. The DNA for the CDR3 is TGTGCCAGCAGTTACGGAGTTTCCTACGAGCAGTACTTC. Its translation: CASSYGVSYEQYF.

Worth noting for this clone: Its ends do not fully match the called genes, so a read error is possible. Other DNA sequences in this specimen translate into the identical CDR3. The CDR3 loop is CASSPRTGTVYEQYF. Here the CDR3 DNA reads TGTGCCAGCAGCCCGAGAACAGGGACGGTCTACGAGCAATACTTC. The V call is TRBV7-2, the J call TRBJ2-7; D is perhaps TRBD1 (6 bases). This CDR3 has 15 amino acids. Germline V CDR1 and CDR2: SGHTA, FQGNSA.

As DNA, the CDR3 is TGCGCCAGCAGTGAGTCGAACAATCCGGTCAATGAGCAGTTCTTC. Protein sequence: CASSESNNPVNEQFF. The chain couples TRBV10-1 to TRBJ2-1; no firm D call. Trimming cost V 0 bases and J 6 bases, with 12 bases left between them. The CDR3 has 15 amino acids. Germline V CDR1 and CDR2: WNHNN, SYGVQD (reference sequence).